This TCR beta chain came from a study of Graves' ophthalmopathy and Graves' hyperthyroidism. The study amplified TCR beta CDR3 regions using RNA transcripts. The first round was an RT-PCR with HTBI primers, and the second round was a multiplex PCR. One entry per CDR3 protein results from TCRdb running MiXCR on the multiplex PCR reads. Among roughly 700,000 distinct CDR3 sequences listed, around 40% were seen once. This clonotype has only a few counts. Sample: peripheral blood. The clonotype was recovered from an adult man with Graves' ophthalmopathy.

CDR3 loop: CSVAGGDTGELFF. CDR3 nucleotides: TGCAGCGTTGCCGGGGGGGACACCGGGGAGCTGTTTTTT. V is TRBV29-1 and J is TRBJ2-2; TRBD2 matches 8 bases. V dropped 4 bases and J dropped 3; count of bases not matched to a gene: 1. CDR1 and CDR2 from the germline V gene are SQVTM and ANQGSEA. CDR3 length: 13 residues.